This passage covers 27 T cell receptor beta chains from one sample sequenced in a study of post-analysis software for immune sequencing data. Findings of the study overall: Among four to six TRBV segments more frequent in patients than controls were TRBV5-6, TRBV5-1 and TRBV20-1.

TCR beta libraries were prepared from cDNA with unique molecular identifiers. TCRdb itself ran the PCR reads through MiXCR, one entry per CDR3 protein. The data show some 500,000 distinct CDR3 sequences, 40% to 55% seen once. Which antigens these TCRs recognize remains unknown. Specimen: blood. The source of these receptors is a girl aged 10 to 17 with multiple sclerosis.

CDR3 DNA sequence: TGCAGTGCTAGACCTATACCCGGGACTAGCGGGAGGGAGGACGAGCAGTACTTC. Its translation: CSARPIPGTSGREDEQYF. The rearrangement uses TRBV20-1 and TRBJ2-7, with TRBD2 matching over 16 bases. The germline CDR1 and CDR2 sequences are DFQATT and SNEGSKA (reference sequence). The CDR3 has 18 amino acids. J was trimmed by 5 bases and V by 2 bases; bases with no gene match: 12.

In its sample, this clonotype was seen a few times. V is TRBV12-3 or TRBV12-4 and J is TRBJ1-5; perhaps TRBD1 as D (6 bases). The CDR3 runs to 17 residues. V lost 6 bases and J lost 0, with 18 bases in between. The CDR3 DNA reads TGTGCCAGCAGCCCACCCGGAGGGGGATATAGCAATCAGCCCCAGCATTTT. It is translated as CASSPPGGGYSNQPQHF.

The sample holds a few counts of this clonotype. V is TRBV5-5 and J is TRBJ1-2; D is ambiguous. This CDR3 region has 13 residues. Per the germline V gene, CDR1 is SGHKS and CDR2 is YYEKEE (reference sequence). V lost 2 bases and J lost 4, with 9 bases in between. The CDR3 DNA reads TGTGCCAGCAGCTTCGACAACATCTATGGCTACACCTTC. It encodes CASSFDNIYGYTF.

The chain couples TRBV28 to TRBJ1-4; D remains unclear. CDR1 MDHEN and CDR2 SYDVKM come from the germline V gene. V was trimmed by 8 bases and J by 0 bases, leaving 10 bases between them. The CDR3 consists of 14 residues. DNA for the CDR3: TGTGCCAGCGGCCAGGCGACAACTAATGAAAAACTGTTTTTT. Protein product: CASGQATTNEKLFF.

The chain is built from TRBV28 and TRBJ2-3; 8 nucleotides agree with TRBD1. In germline, CDR1 is MDHEN, CDR2 SYDVKM. The CDR3 has 13 amino acids. The J segment lost 5 bases and the V segment lost 4 bases, leaving 2 bases of the junction unmatched. CDR3 sequence: CASSYTGGDTQYF. The CDR3 region has the DNA TGTGCCAGCAGTTACACAGGGGGAGATACGCAGTATTTT. The whole variable domain, filled in from reference TRBV28 and TRBJ2-3, reads DVKVTQSSRYLVKRTGEKVFLECVQDMDHENMFWYRQDPGLGLRLIYFSYDVKMKEKGDIPEGYSVSREKKERFSLILESASTNQTSMYLCASSYTGGDTQYFGPGTRLTVL.

This chain uses TRBV2 with TRBJ2-3, with 14 bases aligning to TRBD2. This CDR3 comprises 15 residues. V shed 6 bases and J 3 bases; nucleotides not matched to a gene: 2. CDR1 and CDR2 (germline): SNHLY, FYNNEI. The CDR3 loop is CASRGLAGVTDTQYF. The CDR3 DNA follows: TGTGCCAGCAGGGGACTAGCGGGAGTGACAGATACGCAGTATTTT.

The sample holds many counts of this clonotype. The V and J genes are TRBV20-1 and TRBJ1-4; D call uncertain. Germline assignment: CDR1 DFQATT and CDR2 SNEGSKA (reference sequence). The germline V and J ends were trimmed by 0 bases and 0 bases, with 8 bases remaining between them. The CDR3 runs to 15 residues. CDR3 loop: CSARERTATNEKLFF. Written as DNA, the CDR3 is TGCAGTGCTAGAGAGAGGACGGCAACTAATGAAAAACTGTTTTTT.

This clonotype was seen once. The chain couples TRBV6-6 to TRBJ2-3; weak D call: TRBD2 (6 bases). Germline V lookup: CDR1 MNHNY, CDR2 SVGAGI (reference sequence). This CDR3 contains 14 residues. V dropped 7 bases and J dropped 0 bases, with 11 bases sitting between them. Written as DNA, the CDR3 is TGTGCCAGCATAGCGGCCTCTAGCACAGATACGCAGTATTTT. Its translation is CASIAASSTDTQYF.

The chain joins TRBV5-1 to TRBJ2-1; TRBD2 agrees at 16 bases. Germline-derived CDR1 and CDR2 are SGHRS and YFSETQ. Unmatched junction bases numbered 11, after V lost 4 bases and J lost 4 bases. The CDR3 runs to 19 residues. As DNA, the CDR3 is TGCGCCAGCAGCGACGCGGGACTAGCGGGAGGGCCGGTGTACAATGAGCAGTTCTTC. Its protein is CASSDAGLAGGPVYNEQFF.

This clonotype was counted a few times. The chain joins TRBV27 to TRBJ2-7; 12 nucleotides match TRBD1. This CDR3 is 14 amino acids long. From germline, CDR1 is MNHEY and CDR2 SMNVEV (reference sequence). J gave up 7 bases and V 6 bases, and 7 bases lay outside the gene matches. The CDR3 DNA reads TGTGCCAGCAGAGGGGGACAGGGGGCTCGGGAGCAGTACTTC. Its protein product is CASRGGQGAREQYF.

V gene TRBV2 combines with J gene TRBJ1-2; no clear D. Trimming took 7 bases from V and 0 from J, leaving 12 bases between them. Germline lookup yields CDR1 SNHLY and CDR2 FYNNEI. The CDR3 has 14 residues. CDR3 region: CASNTQSANYGYTF. The CDR3, as DNA: TGTGCCAGCAATACCCAGTCGGCTAACTATGGCTACACCTTC.

This clonotype was recorded a few times. The chain joins TRBV14 to TRBJ2-7; the D gene is possibly TRBD2 (5 bases). Trimming took 1 base from V and 6 from J, leaving 7 bases between them. The CDR3 runs to 12 residues. Germline CDR1 is SGHDN and CDR2 is FVKESK. DNA for the CDR3: TGTGCCAGCAGCCAAGCAGGAGGCGAGCAGTACTTC. Translation gives CASSQAGGEQYF.

This chain joins TRBV7-2 and TRBJ2-1; maybe TRBD2 (6 bases). Trimming took off 5 bases at V and 8 bases at J, with 13 bases between the two ends. The germline V gene encodes CDR1 SGHTA and CDR2 FQGNSA. There are 13 residues in the CDR3. The CDR3 DNA follows: TGTGCCAGCAGCCCGACTAGGGGCCATGAGCAGTTCTTC. It is translated as CASSPTRGHEQFF.

V usage is TRBV10-1 and J usage is TRBJ2-3, with TRBD1 matching 8 bases. This CDR3 is built from 16 residues. Per the germline V gene, CDR1 is WNHNN and CDR2 is SYGVQD (reference sequence). Trimming at V came to 2 bases and at J to 2 bases, leaving 6 bases not matched to a gene. The CDR3 spells CASSERPGGYTDTQYF. The CDR3 coding sequence is TGCGCCAGCAGTGAGCGGCCAGGGGGCTACACAGATACGCAGTATTTT.

V gene TRBV25-1 combines with J gene TRBJ1-5; D gene uncertain. Deletions cut 2 bases from V and 0 bases from J, with 14 bases between. The CDR3 contains 17 residues. Germline CDR1 and CDR2: MGHDK and SYGVNS. The CDR3 coding sequence is TGTGCCAGCAGTGAAGGCGAGTCAGAATATAGCAATCAGCCCCAGCATTTT. This translates into CASSEGESEYSNQPQHF. Based on the CDR3 plus reference TRBV25-1 and TRBJ1-5, the full variable domain is EADIYQTPRYLVIGTGKKITLECSQTMGHDKMYWYQQDPGMELHLIHYSYGVNSTEKGDLSSESTVSRIRTEHFPLTLESARPSHTSQYLCASSEGESEYSNQPQHFGDGTRLSIL.

The V and J genes are TRBV10-3 and TRBJ2-7; a weak D match, TRBD2 (5 bases). Trimming stripped 0 bases from V and 0 bases from J, with 15 bases between. CDR1 and CDR2 from the germline V gene are ENHRY and SYGVKD. This CDR3 has 17 amino acids. The CDR3 protein is CAISESTRQASSYEQYF. CDR3 nucleotides: TGTGCCATCAGTGAGTCTACTAGACAAGCCAGCTCCTACGAGCAGTACTTC.

CDR3 bases: TGTGCCAGCAGCCCCCTAGGGACAGGTGTGGGGGAGACCCAGTACTTC. Amino acids: CASSPLGTGVGETQYF. The chain joins TRBV4-2 to TRBJ2-5; 8 bases fit TRBD1. The CDR3 is 16 residues long. CDR1 LGHNA and CDR2 YNFKEQ come from the germline V gene. After removal of 4 bases from V and 5 bases from J, the junction contained 12 bases not matched to a gene.

This chain joins TRBV27 and TRBJ2-6; a weak D match, TRBD2 (7 bases). Looked up from germline, CDR1 is MNHEY and CDR2 is SMNVEV (reference sequence). V shed 5 bases and J shed 0 bases, with 23 bases lying between them. The CDR3 has 20 residues. CDR3 protein: CASSPGLRRGLSSGANVLTF. The CDR3 coding sequence is TGTGCCAGCAGTCCGGGACTCCGGCGGGGGCTTAGCTCTGGGGCCAACGTCCTGACTTTC. Supplemented by reference TRBV27 and TRBJ2-6, the full variable domain reads EAQVTQNPRYLITVTGKKLTVTCSQNMNHEYMSWYRQDPGLGLRQIYYSMNVEVTDKGDVPEGYKVSRKEKRNFPLILESPSPNQTSLYFCASSPGLRRGLSSGANVLTFGAGSRLTVL.

This clonotype was counted only a few times. J is TRBJ2-3 and V is TRBV10-3; D unresolved. Trimming took off 0 bases at V and 6 bases at J, with 7 bases between the two ends. The CDR3 has 13 residues. From germline, CDR1 is ENHRY and CDR2 SYGVKD. The CDR3 nucleotides read TGTGCCATCAGTGAGTCGAATAGGGATACGCAGTATTTT. This gives the protein CAISESNRDTQYF.

The chain links TRBV20-1 to TRBJ2-1; 7 nucleotides match TRBD2. V lost 1 base and J lost 9; bases outside the gene matches: 9. The CDR3 is 14 amino acids. CDR1 and CDR2 (germline): DFQATT, SNEGSKA (reference sequence). The DNA for the CDR3 is TGCAGTGCTAGAGGGGGGGGACTCTCGGGTGAGCAGTTCTTC. Residues: CSARGGGLSGEQFF.

The chain recombines TRBV5-1 with TRBJ2-4, with D tentatively TRBD2 (5 bases). The DNA end lines up better with TRBJ2-7; the J call may be wrong. This CDR3 is built from 14 residues. Germline V gives CDR1 SGHRS, CDR2 YFSETQ. The CDR3 region has the DNA TGCGCCAGCACCGTGGTGGGAGCCCTTTACGAGCAGTACTTC. Amino acids: CASTVVGALYEQYF.

This clonotype was seen a handful of times. The chain has TRBV6-2 or TRBV6-3 and TRBJ2-5; D not certain. The CDR3 consists of 16 residues. Germline lookup yields CDR1 MNHEY and CDR2 SVGEGT. V dropped 2 bases and J dropped 5 bases, with 18 bases sitting between them. CDR3 DNA: TGTGCCAGCAGTTACATCCAAGGCGAAACTTTGGAGACCCAGTACTTC. It yields the protein CASSYIQGETLETQYF.

This clonotype was picked up a small number of times. The rearrangement uses TRBV5-1 and TRBJ2-7, with 9 bases matching TRBD1. Looked up from germline, CDR1 is SGHRS and CDR2 is YFSETQ. The CDR3 runs to 15 residues. J gave up 3 bases and V 2 bases, and 6 bases lay outside the gene matches. This CDR3 is CASSFGTGSFYEQYF. The CDR3 region has the DNA TGCGCCAGCAGCTTCGGGACAGGGTCTTTCTACGAGCAGTACTTC.

This clonotype was seen many times. The chain recombines TRBV29-1 with TRBJ2-7, with D perhaps matching TRBD1 (8 bases). V was clipped by 4 bases and J by 6 bases, with 16 bases between them. Germline V gene sequence: CDR1 SQVTM, CDR2 ANQGSEA. The CDR3 length is 13 residues. The CDR3 is CSVGVTGGGEQYF. CDR3 in DNA: TGCAGCGTTGGAGTTACAGGGGGGGGCGAGCAGTACTTC.

About this clonotype itself: A read error may account for a junction end that differs from germline. The genes are TRBV7-6 and TRBJ2-1; the D is unclear. The CDR3 is made up of 13 amino acids. Germline V CDR1 and CDR2: SGHVS, FNYEAQ. As DNA, the CDR3 is TGTGCCAGCAGCTTAGCTTGGTCCAATAAGCAGTTCTTC. Its protein product is CASSLAWSNKQFF.

The chain recombines TRBV28 with TRBJ2-7; perhaps TRBD2 as D (5 bases). V was pared by 1 base and J by 3 bases, with 13 bases between. The V gene's germline CDR1 is MDHEN and CDR2 SYDVKM. CDR3 length: 15 amino acids. In DNA, the CDR3 is TGTGCCAGCAGTTTATTGCGGGTGGTCAGCTACGAGCAGTACTTC. It yields the protein CASSLLRVVSYEQYF. The full variable domain, rest sourced from reference TRBV28 and TRBJ2-7, is DVKVTQSSRYLVKRTGEKVFLECVQDMDHENMFWYRQDPGLGLRLIYFSYDVKMKEKGDIPEGYSVSREKKERFSLILESASTNQTSMYLCASSLLRVVSYEQYFGPGTRLTVT.

This clonotype was counted a single time. J is TRBJ2-7 and V is TRBV3-1, with 12 bases lining up with TRBD2. V lost 4 bases to trimming and J lost 2 bases; unmatched junction nucleotides: 6. CDR1 and CDR2 (germline): LGHDT, YNNKEL (reference sequence). This CDR3 region has 16 residues. For the CDR3, the DNA is TGTGCCAGCAGCCCGAAGTGGACTAGCGGGACCTACGAGCAGTACTTC. It codes for CASSPKWTSGTYEQYF.